This T cell receptor beta chain was obtained from a study of OX40 agonist ivuxolimab in advanced cancers. Study-wide results and limits: Expanded clones were, on average, more numerous in CD8+ T cells than in CD4+. Within 6 weeks, CD4+ and CD8+ blood T cells expanded clonally at 0.1 to 3.0 mg/kg.

This clone appeared a few times. Its antigen is undetermined. The V gene end was trimmed by 1 base and the J gene end by 7 bases; junction bases not matched to a gene: 7. CDR1 is LGHNT and CDR2 is FRNRAP in the germline V gene. The CDR3 runs 15 residues. Some clones are missing from TCRdb's copy, which holds only in-frame ones; the method was immunoSEQ multiplex PCR. The sample lists approximately 60,000 clones, 65% to 85% occurring once. This rearrangement joins TRBV12-5 to TRBJ2-7; the match to TRBD1 covers 10 bases. The clonotype was recovered from an adult with an advanced solid tumor such as melanoma, head and neck, liver or kidney cancer. Specimen: CD4+ or CD8+ T cells sorted from blood, collected in a trial of the OX40 agonist ivuxolimab. The CDR3 region has the DNA TGTGCTAGTGGTTTGGGGGACAGGGGATTACGGGAGCAGTACTTC. This sequence encodes CASGLGDRGLREQYF.